This T cell receptor beta chain is drawn from a study of cytomegalovirus exposure and HLA in healthy donors. PCR primers comprised 60 Vbeta and 13 Jbeta primers. TCRdb keeps only in-frame clones here, not all; method: immunoSEQ multiplex PCR. Of around 20,000 clones in the sample, 84% were seen once. The CDR3 is made up of 14 amino acids. Germline V gives CDR1 KGHSH, CDR2 LQKENI. The V and J ends lost 3 bases and 7 bases respectively, with 15 bases between them. The receptor was isolated from a human donor in good health. J is TRBJ1-2 and V is TRBV18, with unresolved D. The sample taken for sequencing was PBMCs. In DNA form, the CDR3 reads TGTGCCAGCTCACCCCAGGAACACGGCGTTGGCTACACCTTC. Protein: CASSPQEHGVGYTF.